What follows are 2 T cell receptor beta chains derived from one specimen sequenced in a study of chemoradiotherapy in HPV16-positive cancers. Here immunoSEQ multiplex PCR was the method, and the copy in TCRdb shows in-frame clones only, minus some. The sample lists tens of thousands of clones, around 90% occurring once. Source: blood, taken from a patient who underwent chemoradiotherapy. These receptors originate from a human donor with HPV-associated anogenital cancer.

The chain links TRBV10-3 to TRBJ1-2; 7 bases agree with TRBD1. The CDR3 is 15 amino acids. Germline values: CDR1 ENHRY, CDR2 SYGVKD. J was trimmed by 2 bases and V by 2 bases; bases with no gene match: 5. DNA of the CDR3: TGTGCCATCAGTGAGGGACCGGGACAGAACTATGGCTACACCTTC. Its translation is CAISEGPGQNYGYTF.

V usage is TRBV29-1 and J usage is TRBJ1-1; 7 bases are a match to TRBD1. Germline values: CDR1 SQVTM, CDR2 ANQGSEA. The length of the CDR3 is 12 residues. With V trimmed by 7 bases and J by 5 bases, 7 bases remained unmatched. DNA of the CDR3: TGCAGCGCCCGACAGGGTCGGACTGAAGCTTTCTTT. Its protein product is CSARQGRTEAFF.